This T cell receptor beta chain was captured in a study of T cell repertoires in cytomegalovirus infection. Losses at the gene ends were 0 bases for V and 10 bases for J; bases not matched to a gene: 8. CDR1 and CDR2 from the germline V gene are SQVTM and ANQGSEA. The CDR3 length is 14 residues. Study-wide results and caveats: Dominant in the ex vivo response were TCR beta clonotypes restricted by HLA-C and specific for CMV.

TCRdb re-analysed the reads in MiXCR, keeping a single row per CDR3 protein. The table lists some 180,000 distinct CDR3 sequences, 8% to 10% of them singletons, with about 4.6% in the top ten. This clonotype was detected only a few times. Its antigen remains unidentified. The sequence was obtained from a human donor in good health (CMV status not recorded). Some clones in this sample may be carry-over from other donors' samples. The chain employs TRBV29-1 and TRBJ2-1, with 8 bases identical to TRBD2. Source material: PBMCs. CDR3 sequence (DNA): TGCAGCGTTGAAGATTCCAGCGGGAGTAACGAGCAGTTCTTC. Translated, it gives CSVEDSSGSNEQFF.